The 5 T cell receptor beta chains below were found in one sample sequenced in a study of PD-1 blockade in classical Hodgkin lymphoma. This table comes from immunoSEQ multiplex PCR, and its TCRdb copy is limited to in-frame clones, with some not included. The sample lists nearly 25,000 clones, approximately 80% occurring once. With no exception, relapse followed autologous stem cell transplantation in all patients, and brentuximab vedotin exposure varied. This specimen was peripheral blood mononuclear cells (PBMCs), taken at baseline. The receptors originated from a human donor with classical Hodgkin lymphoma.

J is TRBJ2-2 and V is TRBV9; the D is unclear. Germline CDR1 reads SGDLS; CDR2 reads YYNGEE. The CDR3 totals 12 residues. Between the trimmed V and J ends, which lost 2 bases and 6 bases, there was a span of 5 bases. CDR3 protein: CASSVSPGELFF. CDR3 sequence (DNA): TGTGCCAGCAGCGTTTCCCCCGGGGAGCTGTTTTTT.

CDR3 sequence reads: CASSEDRGVKQFF. DNA of the CDR3: TGTGCCAGCAGTGAAGACAGGGGGGTAAAGCAGTTCTTC. The gene calls are TRBV2 and TRBJ2-1; 8 nucleotides agree with TRBD1. V shed 1 base and J 11 bases; nucleotides not matched to a gene: 4. CDR3 length: 13 amino acids. Germline CDR1 and CDR2: SNHLY and FYNNEI.

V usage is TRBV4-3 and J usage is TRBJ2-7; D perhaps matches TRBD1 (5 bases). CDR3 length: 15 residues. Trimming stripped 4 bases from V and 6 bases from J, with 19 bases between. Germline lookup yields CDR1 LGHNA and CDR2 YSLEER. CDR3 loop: CASSPLLGLLGEQYF. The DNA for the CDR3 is TGCGCCAGCAGCCCTCTTTTGGGGCTCTTGGGCGAGCAGTACTTC.

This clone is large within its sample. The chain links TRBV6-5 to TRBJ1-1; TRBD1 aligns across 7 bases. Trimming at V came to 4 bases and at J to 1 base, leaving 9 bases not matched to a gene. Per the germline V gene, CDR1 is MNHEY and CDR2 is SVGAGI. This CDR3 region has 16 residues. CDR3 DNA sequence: TGTGCCAGCAGTTCCGGGACAGTGCCATCGAACACTGAAGCTTTCTTT. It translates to CASSSGTVPSNTEAFF.

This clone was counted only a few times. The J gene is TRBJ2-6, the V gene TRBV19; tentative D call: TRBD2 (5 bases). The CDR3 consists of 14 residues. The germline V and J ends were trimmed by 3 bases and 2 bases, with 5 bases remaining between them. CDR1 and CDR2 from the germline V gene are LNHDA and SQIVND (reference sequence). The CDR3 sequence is CASSMRAGANVLTF. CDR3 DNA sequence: TGTGCCAGTAGTATGCGGGCTGGGGCCAACGTCCTGACTTTC.